Reported below is one T cell receptor (beta chain). Antigen unknown. The data derive from a study of cytomegalovirus exposure and HLA in healthy donors. Points from the study as a whole: A prior analysis recorded that most TCR beta V segments were productive about 87% or about 30% of the time. Many donors carried some public TCRs, although rarity characterized most TCR sequences. In a later analysis, most CMV-associated TCR beta chains appeared HLA-restricted.

The PCR contained 60 Vbeta and 13 Jbeta primers. Sequenced by immunoSEQ multiplex PCR; TCRdb stores in-frame clones only, minus some. Among some 150,000 clones, around three quarters were seen once, and the ten largest hold about 2.3%. V dropped 1 base and J dropped 5; count of bases not matched to a gene: 5. Germline V gene sequence: CDR1 SGHTA, CDR2 FQGNSA. This CDR3 has 16 residues. The sequencing input was PBMCs. This rearrangement joins TRBV7-2 to TRBJ1-2; 12 positions match TRBD1. This TCR derives from a woman aged 50 to 60 in good health and CMV-seronegative. The CDR3 loop reads CASSLGGQGALYGYTF. The CDR3, as DNA: TGTGCCAGCAGCTTAGGGGGACAGGGGGCTTTGTATGGCTACACCTTC.